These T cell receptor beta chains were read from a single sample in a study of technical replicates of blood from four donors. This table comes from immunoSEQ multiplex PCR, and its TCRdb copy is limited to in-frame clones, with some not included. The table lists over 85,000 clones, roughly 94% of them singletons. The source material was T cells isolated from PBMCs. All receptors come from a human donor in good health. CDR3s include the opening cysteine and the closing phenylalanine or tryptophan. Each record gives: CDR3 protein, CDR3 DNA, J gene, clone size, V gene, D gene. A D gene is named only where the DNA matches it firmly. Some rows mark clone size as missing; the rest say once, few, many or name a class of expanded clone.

CDR3: CASSLGTVTMETQYF; DNA: TGCGCCAGCAGCTTAGGGACAGTGACTATGGAGACCCAGTACTTC; J: TRBJ2-5; size: .; V: TRBV5-1; D: TRBD1
CDR3: CASSTHTGYEQYF; DNA: TGTGCCAGTAGTACGCACACAGGCTACGAGCAGTACTTC; J: TRBJ2-7; size: .; V: TRBV19; D: .
CDR3: CASSLVVSGWGRDTEAFF; DNA: TGTGCCAGCAGCTTAGTAGTATCGGGCTGGGGCCGGGACACTGAAGCTTTCTTT; J: TRBJ1-1; size: .; V: TRBV7-9; D: .
CDR3: CAKPYVPGELFF; DNA: TGCGCCAAACCCTACGTACCCGGGGAGCTGTTTTTT; J: TRBJ2-2; size: .; V: TRBV10-1; D: .
CDR3: CASSGELAADTQYF; DNA: TGTGCCAGCTCGGGGGAACTAGCTGCAGATACGCAGTATTTT; J: TRBJ2-3; size: .; V: TRBV13; D: .
CDR3: CASSQDVTGVLGNTEAFF; DNA: TGCGCCAGCAGCCAAGATGTGACAGGGGTATTAGGGAACACTGAAGCTTTCTTT; J: TRBJ1-1; size: few; V: TRBV4-1; D: TRBD1
CDR3: CASRETGYPGELFF; DNA: TGTGCCAGCAGGGAGACAGGGTATCCCGGGGAGCTGTTTTTT; J: TRBJ2-2; size: once; V: TRBV28; D: TRBD1
CDR3: CASSLTLYNEQFF; DNA: TGTGCCAGCAGTTTAACCCTATACAATGAGCAGTTCTTC; J: TRBJ2-1; size: .; V: TRBV27; D: .
CDR3: CASSSGTGNYYGYTF; DNA: TGTGCCAGCAGCTCCGGGACAGGGAATTACTATGGCTACACCTTC; J: TRBJ1-2; size: .; V: TRBV5-6; D: TRBD1
CDR3: CSVRTGTGGSEAFF; DNA: TGCAGCGTAAGAACCGGGACAGGGGGTAGTGAAGCTTTCTTT; J: TRBJ1-1; size: once; V: TRBV29-1; D: TRBD1
CDR3: CASSGAGTGKPGELFF; DNA: TGTGCCAGCAGTGGAGCCGGGACAGGGAAGCCCGGGGAGCTGTTTTTT; J: TRBJ2-2; size: .; V: TRBV6-1; D: TRBD1
CDR3: CASSLGTAIYGYTF; DNA: TGTGCCAGCAGCTTGGGTACAGCCATCTATGGCTACACCTTC; J: TRBJ1-2; size: .; V: TRBV5-8; D: .
CDR3: CASSQEFVQGDCEKLFF; DNA: TGTGCCAGCAGCCAAGAGTTCGTACAGGGGGACTGTGAAAAACTGTTTTTT; J: TRBJ1-4; size: .; V: TRBV14; D: TRBD1
CDR3: CASSGGGIEQFF; DNA: TGTGCCAGCAGCGGTGGGGGGATTGAGCAGTTCTTC; J: TRBJ2-1; size: .; V: TRBV7-2; D: .
CDR3: CASSELSFEAFF; DNA: TGTGCCAGCTCAGAACTTTCGTTTGAAGCTTTCTTT; J: TRBJ1-1; size: .; V: TRBV18; D: .
CDR3: CASSKISPSEQYF; DNA: TGTGCCAGCAGTAAGATTAGCCCATCCGAGCAGTACTTC; J: TRBJ2-7; size: .; V: TRBV28; D: .
CDR3: CASSLSGRARDEQFF; DNA: TGTGCCAGCAGCCTAAGCGGGAGGGCCAGAGATGAGCAGTTCTTC; J: TRBJ2-1; size: .; V: TRBV7-8; D: TRBD2
CDR3: CTSSQKCGAGDNSPLHF; DNA: TGCACCAGCAGCCAAAAGTGCGGGGCAGGTGATAATTCACCCCTCCACTTT; J: TRBJ1-6; size: .; V: TRBV1; D: .
CDR3: CASSFGTGAEQYF; DNA: TGTGCCAGCAGCTTCGGGACAGGGGCCGAGCAGTACTTC; J: TRBJ2-7; size: .; V: TRBV7-3; D: TRBD1
CDR3: CASSIARYSNQPQHF; DNA: TGTGCCAGTAGTATAGCCAGATATAGCAATCAGCCCCAGCATTTT; J: TRBJ1-5; size: .; V: TRBV19; D: .
CDR3: CASSQIQGAINEQFF; DNA: TGTGCCAGCAGCCAAATACAGGGGGCAATTAATGAGCAGTTCTTC; J: TRBJ2-1; size: .; V: TRBV4-2; D: TRBD1
CDR3: CSVGASYEQYF; DNA: TGCAGCGTTGGGGCATCCTACGAGCAGTACTTC; J: TRBJ2-7; size: .; V: TRBV29-1; D: .
CDR3: CAWSGPWEGQPQHF; DNA: TGTGCCTGGAGTGGGCCCTGGGAGGGTCAGCCCCAGCATTTT; J: TRBJ1-5; size: .; V: TRBV30; D: .
CDR3: CASRGQGITNEQYF; DNA: TGTGCCAGCAGGGGACAGGGGATAACCAACGAGCAGTACTTC; J: TRBJ2-7; size: .; V: TRBV19; D: TRBD1
CDR3: CAISGSGREETQYF; DNA: TGTGCCATCAGCGGTAGCGGGAGAGAAGAGACCCAGTACTTC; J: TRBJ2-5; size: .; V: TRBV10-3; D: TRBD2
CDR3: CASSLGDAGSAQYF; DNA: TGTGCCAGCAGCTTAGGGGACGCGGGGAGTGCGCAGTATTTT; J: TRBJ2-3; size: .; V: TRBV11-3; D: .
CDR3: CASSIRGGSHEQYF; DNA: TGTGCCAGTAGTATTCGAGGGGGCAGTCACGAGCAGTACTTC; J: TRBJ2-7; size: .; V: TRBV19; D: TRBD1
CDR3: CATSSDRDQTNEKLFF; DNA: TGTGCCACCAGCAGTGACAGGGATCAAACTAATGAAAAACTGTTTTTT; J: TRBJ1-4; size: .; V: TRBV15; D: TRBD1
CDR3: CASSYSMGQGSQPQHF; DNA: TGTGCCAGCAGTTACTCGATGGGACAGGGAAGTCAGCCCCAGCATTTT; J: TRBJ1-5; size: .; V: TRBV6-5; D: TRBD1
CDR3: CAIRARVEGEAFF; DNA: TGTGCCATCAGAGCTCGGGTGGAAGGTGAAGCTTTCTTT; J: TRBJ1-1; size: .; V: TRBV10-3; D: .
CDR3: CASSWTSGRGNTGELFF; DNA: TGTGCCAGCAGCTGGACTAGCGGGAGGGGGAACACCGGGGAGCTGTTTTTT; J: TRBJ2-2; size: .; V: TRBV7-3; D: TRBD2
CDR3: CASSSPGSHYNEQFF; DNA: TGTGCCAGCAGTTCTCCGGGATCCCACTACAATGAGCAGTTCTTC; J: TRBJ2-1; size: .; V: TRBV28; D: .
CDR3: CASSVQGQGEGEKLFF; DNA: TGTGCCAGCAGCGTACAGGGACAGGGAGAGGGGGAAAAACTGTTTTTT; J: TRBJ1-4; size: .; V: TRBV9; D: TRBD1
CDR3: CASSYSGSTYEQYF; DNA: TGTGCCAGCAGTTACTCGGGCAGCACCTACGAGCAGTACTTC; J: TRBJ2-7; size: .; V: TRBV6-5; D: .
CDR3: CASSGDFKEPQHF; DNA: TGTGCCAGTAGTGGGGACTTTAAGGAGCCCCAGCATTTT; J: TRBJ1-5; size: .; V: TRBV19; D: .
CDR3: CASSLGTGYGAYNEQFF; DNA: TGTGCCAGCAGCCTAGGAACAGGGTACGGCGCCTACAATGAGCAGTTCTTC; J: TRBJ2-1; size: .; V: TRBV5-4; D: .
CDR3: CASSLGASTDTQYF; DNA: TGTGCCAGCAGCTTAGGAGCTAGCACAGATACGCAGTATTTT; J: TRBJ2-3; size: .; V: TRBV11-2; D: .
CDR3: CAIRPGTSIYNEQFF; DNA: TGTGCCATCAGGCCCGGGACTAGCATCTACAATGAGCAGTTCTTC; J: TRBJ2-1; size: .; V: TRBV10-3; D: TRBD2
CDR3: CASSFRGQGQLYHF; DNA: TGTGCCAGCAGTTTCCGGGGACAGGGTCAACTGTATCATTTT; J: TRBJ1-5; size: once; V: TRBV27; D: TRBD1
CDR3: CAWAGYYGYTF; DNA: TGTGCCTGGGCAGGGTACTATGGCTACACCTTC; J: TRBJ1-2; size: .; V: TRBV30; D: .
CDR3: CASSYSGDYNEQFF; DNA: TGTGCCAGCAGTTATAGCGGGGACTACAATGAGCAGTTCTTC; J: TRBJ2-1; size: .; V: TRBV6-1; D: TRBD2
CDR3: CASSVDTGGEQYF; DNA: TGTGCCAGCAGCGTAGATACAGGGGGGGAGCAGTACTTC; J: TRBJ2-7; size: .; V: TRBV9; D: TRBD1
CDR3: CAWSVGGNQPQHF; DNA: TGTGCCTGGAGTGTCGGGGGCAATCAGCCCCAGCATTTT; J: TRBJ1-5; size: .; V: TRBV30; D: .
CDR3: CASSLGGTGPMKTQYF; DNA: TGTGCCAGCAGCTTAGGAGGGACAGGGCCTATGAAGACCCAGTACTTC; J: TRBJ2-5; size: .; V: TRBV11-2; D: TRBD1
CDR3: CASSFPGNYNEQFF; DNA: TGTGCCAGCAGTTTCCCCGGGAACTACAATGAGCAGTTCTTC; J: TRBJ2-1; size: .; V: TRBV28; D: .
CDR3: CATSTGLDLNTEAFF; DNA: TGTGCCACCTCCACGGGACTGGACTTGAACACTGAAGCTTTCTTT; J: TRBJ1-1; size: .; V: TRBV10-3; D: .
CDR3: CASRGGTVGQPQHF; DNA: TGTGCCAGCAGGGGGGGGACGGTGGGACAGCCCCAGCATTTT; J: TRBJ1-5; size: .; V: TRBV6-6; D: .
CDR3: CASTLTGRMNTEAFF; DNA: TGTGCCAGCACCTTGACAGGTCGGATGAACACTGAAGCTTTCTTT; J: TRBJ1-1; size: .; V: TRBV9; D: .
CDR3: CASLGGPYSNQPQHF; DNA: TGTGCCAGCTTAGGGGGACCCTATAGCAATCAGCCCCAGCATTTT; J: TRBJ1-5; size: .; V: TRBV19; D: .
CDR3: CASGLGVAGSGYTF; DNA: TGTGCCAGCGGGCTAGGAGTTGCAGGGTCGGGCTACACCTTC; J: TRBJ1-2; size: .; V: TRBV19; D: .
CDR3: CASSPVDYGYTF; DNA: TGTGCCAGCTCCCCAGTCGACTATGGCTACACCTTC; J: TRBJ1-2; size: .; V: TRBV5-6; D: .
CDR3: CASSHIFKGLADRQETQYF; DNA: TGCGCCAGCAGCCATATTTTTAAAGGACTAGCGGACCGGCAAGAGACCCAGTACTTC; J: TRBJ2-5; size: .; V: TRBV4-1; D: TRBD2
CDR3: CSVDSAFF; DNA: TGCAGCGTTGACTCGGCTTTCTTT; J: TRBJ1-1; size: few; V: TRBV29-1; D: .
CDR3: CAISATSGIYEQYF; DNA: TGTGCCATCAGTGCAACTAGCGGGATTTACGAGCAGTACTTC; J: TRBJ2-7; size: .; V: TRBV10-3; D: TRBD2